The entry below describes one TCR beta chain. The antigen remains undetermined. Profiled with immunoSEQ multiplex PCR; TCRdb holds only in-frame clones, not every one. The sample includes about 120,000 clones, roughly 89% of them seen just once. This sample is part of a study of T cell responses to AZD1222 COVID-19 vaccine. Across the study: It was second doses at about 4 or about 12 weeks that were pooled.

Study-level results: Donor demographics were predominantly white British with a female majority; clonal diversity may be underestimated. Baseline seropositivity characterized only a handful of AZD1222 recipients.

The sequence was collected from an adult in good health. The source was peripheral blood, collected on day 0 of AZD1222 vaccination.

The CDR3, as DNA: TGTGCCAGCAGCGTTACAGGGTCGGCACAAGAGACCCAGTACTTC. Protein: CASSVTGSAQETQYF. The rearrangement joins TRBV7-3 to TRBJ2-5; a weak D match, TRBD1 (6 bases). Germline V gene lookup returns CDR1 SGHTA and CDR2 FQGTGA. V gave up 5 bases and J gave up 2 bases, with 15 bases separating them. The CDR3 sequence is 15 residues long.